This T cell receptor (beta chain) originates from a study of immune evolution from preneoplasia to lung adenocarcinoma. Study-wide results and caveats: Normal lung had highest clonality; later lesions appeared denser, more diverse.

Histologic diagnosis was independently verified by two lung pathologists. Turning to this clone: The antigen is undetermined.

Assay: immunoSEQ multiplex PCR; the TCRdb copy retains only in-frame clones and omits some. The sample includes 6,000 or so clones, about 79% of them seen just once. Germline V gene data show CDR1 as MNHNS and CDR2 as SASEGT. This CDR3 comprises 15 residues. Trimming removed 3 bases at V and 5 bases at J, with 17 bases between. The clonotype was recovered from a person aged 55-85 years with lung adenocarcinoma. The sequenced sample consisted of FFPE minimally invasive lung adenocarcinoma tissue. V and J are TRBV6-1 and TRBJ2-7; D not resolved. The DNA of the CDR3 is TGTGCCAGCAGTGAGGTACCCTGGACGGAAAACGAGCAGTACTTC. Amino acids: CASSEVPWTENEQYF.